The 17 T cell receptor beta chains below come from one sample, sequenced in a study of blood T cell repertoires in COVID-19 (dated by TCRdb to the early 2020s). Receptor libraries were prepared by the immunoSEQ multiplex PCR assay. What TCRdb holds here is the immuneACCESS table cut down to in-frame rearrangements. Part of the clones is not present; checked against another copy, under half of the missing clones reflect an unresolved V gene, and the others are unexplained. The sample table records under 400,000 clones; around 87% of these occur just once. The ten largest clones capture 6.5% to 7% of the sample. Input material: peripheral blood. Receptors were obtained from a man aged 18 to 29 with active or convalescent COVID-19.

The chain combines TRBV9 with TRBJ2-5; TRBD1 aligns across 8 bases. J was trimmed by 2 bases and V by 0 bases; bases with no gene match: 3. CDR1 and CDR2 from the germline V gene are SGDLS and YYNGEE. This CDR3 is built from 15 residues. CDR3 amino acids: CASSVGDRFQETQYF. The CDR3 DNA reads TGTGCCAGCAGCGTAGGGGACAGGTTTCAAGAGACCCAGTACTTC.

The J gene is TRBJ2-1, the V gene TRBV7-3; tentatively, D is TRBD2 (7 bases). Per the germline V gene, CDR1 is SGHTA and CDR2 is FQGTGA. With 5 bases removed from V and 5 bases from J, the gap between germline ends came to 10 bases. The CDR3 loop spans 13 amino acids. As DNA, the CDR3 is TGTGCCAGCAGCGGGGGGGCCCACAATGAGCAGTTCTTC. This encodes CASSGGAHNEQFF.

Points on this clone: This sample also contains other DNA sequences that code for the same CDR3. The chain employs TRBV18 and TRBJ2-2, with 8 positions matching TRBD1. The CDR3 extends over 15 amino acids. Germline V gives CDR1 KGHSH, CDR2 LQKENI. J lost 2 bases, V lost 6 bases, and 5 bases had no gene match. In DNA, the CDR3 is TGTGCCAGCTCGCCCGGACAGGGCAACACCGGGGAGCTGTTTTTT. Protein: CASSPGQGNTGELFF.

The rearrangement uses TRBV18 and TRBJ2-5; 8 bases are shared with TRBD1. Germline loops: CDR1 KGHSH, CDR2 LQKENI. The CDR3 runs 14 residues. V lost 1 base to trimming and J lost 5 bases; unmatched junction nucleotides: 3. The DNA of the CDR3 is TGTGCCAGCTCACCACGGACAGGGAAGGAGACCCAGTACTTC. Residues: CASSPRTGKETQYF.

The chain links TRBV28 to TRBJ1-1, with a possible D match to TRBD1 (6 bases). The V and J ends lost 5 bases and 0 bases respectively, with 13 bases between them. The CDR3 is 15 residues long. CDR1 and CDR2 (germline): MDHEN, SYDVKM. The CDR3 DNA follows: TGTGCCAGCAGTATTCTAGGGGGGGTGAACACTGAAGCTTTCTTT. This encodes CASSILGGVNTEAFF.

This sequence joins TRBV28 and TRBJ1-5; 7 bases fit TRBD1. This CDR3 comprises 15 residues. V shed 2 bases, J shed 7 bases, and the junction held 8 bases outside the gene matches. Germline-derived CDR1 and CDR2 are MDHEN and SYDVKM. The chain's CDR3 is CASSLVRGGYQPQHF. The CDR3 nucleotides read TGTGCCAGCAGTTTAGTCAGAGGGGGCTACCAGCCCCAGCATTTT. The variable domain in full, with the rest retrieved from reference TRBV28 and TRBJ1-5, is DVKVTQSSRYLVKRTGEKVFLECVQDMDHENMFWYRQDPGLGLRLIYFSYDVKMKEKGDIPEGYSVSREKKERFSLILESASTNQTSMYLCASSLVRGGYQPQHFGDGTRLSIL.

V and J are TRBV6-5 and TRBJ2-5; TRBD1 might be the D (6 bases). Germline-derived CDR1 and CDR2 are MNHEY and SVGAGI. The CDR3 is 14 amino acids. Deletions cut 6 bases from V and 0 bases from J, with 11 bases between. The CDR3 reads CASSPRDNQETQYF. Written as DNA, the CDR3 is TGTGCCAGCAGCCCGAGGGACAACCAAGAGACCCAGTACTTC.

The chain has TRBV30 and TRBJ2-7; the match to TRBD2 covers 7 bases. The V and J ends lost 2 bases and 6 bases, in that order; junction bases with no gene match: 13. The CDR3 sequence is 15 residues long. Germline V gene data show CDR1 as GTSNPN and CDR2 as SVGIG (reference sequence). This CDR3 is CAWSFGDGGWSEQYF. Written as DNA, the CDR3 is TGTGCCTGGAGTTTCGGGGACGGGGGGTGGTCCGAGCAGTACTTC.

This chain links TRBV7-9 with TRBJ1-4, with unresolved D. Deletions cut 8 bases from V and 4 bases from J, with 11 bases between. There are 13 residues in the CDR3. The germline CDR1 and CDR2 sequences are SEHNR and FQNEAQ (reference sequence). This CDR3 reads CASEQNVNEKLFF. The DNA of the CDR3 is TGTGCCAGCGAACAAAACGTTAATGAAAAACTGTTTTTT.

The V and J genes are TRBV5-4 and TRBJ2-1; tentatively, D is TRBD1 (6 bases). The V end lost 5 bases, the J end lost 4 bases, and 19 bases lay between the germline ends. The CDR3 consists of 16 residues. Per the germline V gene, CDR1 is SGHNT and CDR2 is YYREEE (reference sequence). CDR3 coding DNA: TGTGCCAGCAGTCGGCCCCCGGGACAAAGATACAATGAGCAGTTCTTC. Its translation is CASSRPPGQRYNEQFF.

The CDR3 is CSASEQQKPYEQYF. The CDR3 DNA follows: TGCAGTGCTAGTGAACAGCAAAAACCCTACGAGCAGTACTTC. This chain links TRBV20-1 with TRBJ2-7, with D uncertain. Per the germline V gene, CDR1 is DFQATT and CDR2 is SNEGSKA (reference sequence). CDR3 length: 14 amino acids. The germline V and J ends were trimmed by 3 bases and 2 bases, with 14 bases remaining between them.

In the case of this clone: A read error may produce the germline difference seen at one junction end. The rearrangement joins TRBV15 to TRBJ1-3; D is undetermined. CDR1 is LNHNV and CDR2 is YYDKDF in the germline V gene (reference sequence). This CDR3 comprises 15 residues. The CDR3 DNA sequence: TGTGCCACCGGCAGAGATAGATTCTCTGGAAACACCATATATTTT. Protein product: CATGRDRFSGNTIYF. Full variable domain (missing parts from reference TRBV15 and TRBJ1-3): DAMVIQNPRYQVTQFGKPVTLSCSQTLNHNVMYWYQQKSSQAPKLLFHYYDKDFNNEADTPDNFQSRRPNTSFCFLDIRSPGLGDTAMYLCATGRDRFSGNTIYFGEGSWLTVV.

This chain connects TRBV5-1 to TRBJ1-1; 7 bases are shared with TRBD1. The CDR3 length is 15 residues. J was trimmed by 4 bases and V by 3 bases; bases with no gene match: 9. Germline CDR1 and CDR2: SGHRS and YFSETQ. For the CDR3, the DNA is TGCGCCAGCAGCTCCCTCACAGGGGAGACCACTGAAGCTTTCTTT. Protein sequence: CASSSLTGETTEAFF.

This sequence joins TRBV10-3 and TRBJ2-7; 8 bases align to TRBD2. Germline-derived CDR1 and CDR2 are ENHRY and SYGVKD. The CDR3 consists of 13 residues. V was pared by 6 bases and J by 5 bases, with 6 bases of the junction left unmatched. CDR3 amino acids: CAISLGGADEQYF. CDR3 nucleotides: TGTGCCATCAGCCTCGGGGGGGCCGACGAGCAGTACTTC.

The genes are TRBV27 and TRBJ1-3, with TRBD1 matching 8 bases. CDR3 length: 15 residues. With V trimmed by 7 bases and J by 3 bases, 8 bases remained unmatched. The germline CDR1 and CDR2 sequences are MNHEY and SMNVEV (reference sequence). The CDR3: CASTDLGTGGNTIYF. In nucleotides, the CDR3 is TGTGCCAGCACTGACTTGGGGACAGGTGGAAACACCATATATTTT.

The V gene is TRBV27, the J gene TRBJ2-2; the D gene is possibly TRBD1 (6 bases). V was trimmed by 3 bases and J by 7 bases, leaving 18 bases between them. The CDR3 contains 16 residues. CDR1 is MNHEY and CDR2 is SMNVEV in the germline V gene (reference sequence). The DNA for the CDR3 is TGTGCCAGCAGTTTGGAACAGAGGGGGTTAAGCGGGGAGCTGTTTTTT. It encodes CASSLEQRGLSGELFF.

The J gene is TRBJ1-2, the V gene TRBV2; maybe TRBD1 (5 bases). Per the germline V gene, CDR1 is SNHLY and CDR2 is FYNNEI. Trimming stripped 4 bases from V and 7 bases from J, with 16 bases between. The length of the CDR3 is 14 residues. The CDR3 sequence: CASSATGDRSGYTF. The CDR3 DNA reads as TGTGCCAGCAGTGCCACGGGTGACAGAAGTGGCTACACCTTC.